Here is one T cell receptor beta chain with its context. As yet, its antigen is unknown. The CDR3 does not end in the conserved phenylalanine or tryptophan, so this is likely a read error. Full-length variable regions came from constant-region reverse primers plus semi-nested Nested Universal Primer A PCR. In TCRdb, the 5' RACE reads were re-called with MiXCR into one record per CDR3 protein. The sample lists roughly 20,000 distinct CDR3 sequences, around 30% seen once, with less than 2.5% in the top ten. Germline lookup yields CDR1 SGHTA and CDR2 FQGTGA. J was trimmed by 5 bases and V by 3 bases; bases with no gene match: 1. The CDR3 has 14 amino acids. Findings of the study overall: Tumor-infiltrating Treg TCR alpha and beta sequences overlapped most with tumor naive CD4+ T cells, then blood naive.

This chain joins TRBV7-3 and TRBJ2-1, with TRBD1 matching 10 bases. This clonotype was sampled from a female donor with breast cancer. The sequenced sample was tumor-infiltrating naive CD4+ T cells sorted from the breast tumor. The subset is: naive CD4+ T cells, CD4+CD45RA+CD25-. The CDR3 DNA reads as TGTGCCAGCAGCTTGGGACAGGGGCACAATGAGCAGTTCCTC. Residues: CASSLGQGHNEQFL.